These 27 T cell receptor beta chains were sequenced from one sample in a study of T cells after yellow fever vaccination. In TCRdb, the 5' RACE reads were re-called with MiXCR into one record per CDR3 protein. This table has some 320,000 distinct CDR3 sequences, 8.7% appearing once. The sample consisted of PBMCs, taken on the day of the first yellow fever vaccination. The receptors were sampled from a young man who received the YFV17D yellow fever vaccine.

This clonotype has a count of ten or more. The germline gene is not matched at one end of the junction; a read error may be the cause. V is TRBV7-2 and J is TRBJ2-1, with 11 bases that match TRBD2. This CDR3 is 16 amino acids long. The germline gives CDR1 SGHTA, CDR2 FQGNSA. The CDR3 loop reads CASSLAGGPSYNEQFF. CDR3 in DNA: TGTGCCAGCAGCCTAGCGGGAGGACCCTCCTACAATGAGCAGTTCTTC.

Here the CDR3 DNA reads TGTGCCAGCAGCCCCGAGGCGGGGGGTAACGGCTACACCTTC. Translating it yields CASSPEAGGNGYTF. The chain has TRBV7-9 and TRBJ1-2, with D possibly being TRBD1 (5 bases). Deletions cut 5 bases from V and 8 bases from J, with 18 bases between. Looked up from germline, CDR1 is SEHNR and CDR2 is FQNEAQ (reference sequence). The CDR3 has 14 amino acids.

This clonotype was counted many times. The chain employs TRBV7-6 and TRBJ2-4; either TRBD1 or TRBD2 may supply D (5 bases each). There are 15 residues in the CDR3. Trimming pared 4 bases from V and 3 bases from J, leaving 13 bases between. Germline V CDR1 and CDR2: SGHVS, FNYEAQ. The DNA of the CDR3 is TGTGCCAGCAGCTACGGGACGTACGACAAAAACATTCAGTACTTC. Translated: CASSYGTYDKNIQYF. Looking up the rest from reference TRBV7-6 and TRBJ2-4 gives the full variable domain: GAGVSQSPRYKVTKRGQDVALRCDPISGHVSLYWYRQALGQGPEFLTYFNYEAQQDKSGLPNDRFSAERPEGSISTLTIQRTEQRDSAMYRCASSYGTYDKNIQYFGAGTRLSVL.

The sample holds a few counts of this clonotype. The rearrangement uses TRBV28 and TRBJ2-7, with a tentative D call TRBD2 (6 bases). Trimming cost V 5 bases and J 4 bases, with 9 bases left between them. CDR1 and CDR2 (germline): MDHEN, SYDVKM. The CDR3 has 12 amino acids. The CDR3 DNA reads TGTGCCAGCAGTGAGGGGAGGTACGAGCAGTACGTC. It yields the protein CASSEGRYEQYV.

J is TRBJ1-1 and V is TRBV6-5, with D possibly being TRBD1 (6 bases). The CDR3 contains 14 residues. Germline V lookup: CDR1 MNHEY, CDR2 SVGAGI. Trimming took off 4 bases at V and 1 base at J, with 10 bases between the two ends. The CDR3 loop reads CASSFSGENTEAFF. CDR3 DNA: TGTGCCAGCAGTTTTTCAGGGGAGAACACTGAAGCTTTCTTT.

This clonotype was counted only a few times. This chain links TRBV4-1 with TRBJ1-2; D is undetermined. Trimming took off 1 base at V and 5 bases at J, with 11 bases between the two ends. The CDR3 spans 14 residues. The germline gives CDR1 MGHRA, CDR2 YSYEKL. CDR3 sequence: CASSQVTWGYGYTF. The CDR3 nucleotides are TGCGCCAGCAGCCAAGTTACCTGGGGATATGGCTACACCTTC.

There are many counts of this clonotype. V usage is TRBV7-2 and J usage is TRBJ2-3, with TRBD2 as a possible D gene (5 bases). V was trimmed by 5 bases and J by 3 bases, leaving 12 bases between them. CDR3 size: 14 residues. Looked up from germline, CDR1 is SGHTA and CDR2 is FQGNSA. The CDR3 DNA sequence: TGTGCCAGCAGCGCGCCGGGGATGACAGATACGCAGTATTTT. It translates to CASSAPGMTDTQYF.

This clonotype turned up a few times. An end of the junction differs from the germline gene, which may be a read error. This rearrangement joins TRBV7-2 to TRBJ2-7; D possibly matches TRBD1 or TRBD2 (5 bases each). Germline values: CDR1 SGHTA, CDR2 FQGNSA. The CDR3 is 12 amino acids. The CDR3 loop is CASSLGLGVSVF. CDR3 in DNA: TGTGCCAGCAGCTTAGGGCTAGGGGTTAGCGTATTC.

This clonotype has at least ten counts. This chain joins TRBV7-2 and TRBJ2-1, with D unclear. The CDR3 covers 14 residues. The V gene lost 3 bases and the J gene lost 4 bases, with 10 bases spanning the gap. From germline, CDR1 is SGHTA and CDR2 FQGNSA. CDR3 amino acids: CASSFVSPYNEQFF. The CDR3 bases are TGTGCCAGCAGCTTCGTTTCCCCTTACAATGAGCAGTTCTTC.

This clonotype was seen only a few times. This chain connects TRBV4-1 to TRBJ2-3, with TRBD1 identical over 8 bases. This CDR3 spans 17 amino acids. Germline trimming cut 5 bases from V and 0 bases from J; bases unmatched to any gene: 10. Per the germline V gene, CDR1 is MGHRA and CDR2 is YSYEKL. The CDR3 loop is CASSSRGQGPSTDTQYF. The CDR3 region has the DNA TGCGCCAGCAGCTCCAGGGGGCAGGGACCGAGCACAGATACGCAGTATTTT.

This clonotype occurred a few times. This chain connects TRBV27 to TRBJ2-3; 7 bases align to TRBD2. CDR1 is MNHEY and CDR2 is SMNVEV in the germline V gene (reference sequence). The CDR3 extends over 17 amino acids. The V gene end was trimmed by 3 bases and the J gene end by 0 bases; junction bases not matched to a gene: 9. CDR3 sequence: CASSFLPGGGSTDTQYF. CDR3 nucleotide sequence: TGTGCCAGCAGTTTCCTCCCTGGGGGGGGGAGCACAGATACGCAGTATTTT.

The J gene is TRBJ2-7, the V gene TRBV19; possibly TRBD2 for D (5 bases). Germline V gives CDR1 LNHDA, CDR2 SQIVND (reference sequence). The CDR3 extends over 12 amino acids. Trimming shortened V by 2 bases and J by 4 bases, and 6 bases separated the two germline ends. CDR3 sequence reads: CASSISGYEQYF. CDR3 sequence (DNA): TGTGCCAGTAGTATAAGCGGTTACGAGCAGTACTTC. Variable domain in full (rest from reference TRBV19 and TRBJ2-7): DGGITQSPKYLFRKEGQNVTLSCEQNLNHDAMYWYRQDPGQGLRLIYYSQIVNDFQKGDIAEGYSVSREKKESFPLTVTSAQKNPTAFYLCASSISGYEQYFGPGTRLTVT.

The sample holds a few counts of this clonotype. The chain recombines TRBV5-1 with TRBJ2-5; 7 bases match TRBD1. The CDR3 consists of 14 residues. CDR1 is SGHRS, CDR2 YFSETQ, per germline. V trimming: 2 bases; J trimming: 4 bases; junction bases outside the gene matches: 5. The CDR3 region has the DNA TGCGCCAGCAGCTTTGTCTCAGGGGGAGAGACCCAGTACTTC. This codes for CASSFVSGGETQYF.

The rearrangement uses TRBV23-1 and TRBJ2-1; the D is unclear. TRBV23-1 is known as an ORF, though its function is uncertain. CDR3 size: 14 residues. Trimming took 2 bases from V and 3 from J, leaving 8 bases between them. DNA of the CDR3: TGCGCCAGCAGTCAAGAAAACGGCTACAATGAGCAGTTCTTC. Its translation is CASSQENGYNEQFF.

V and J are TRBV7-9 and TRBJ1-6; D gene ambiguous. This CDR3 spans 12 amino acids. V lost 4 bases and J 14 bases, leaving 12 bases between the germline ends. Germline lookup yields CDR1 SEHNR and CDR2 FQNEAQ (reference sequence). The CDR3 DNA is TGTGCCAGCAGCTCCGACCGTAGGGCCCTCCACTTT. Residues: CASSSDRRALHF.

The chain carries TRBV5-1 and TRBJ2-1, with a tentative D call TRBD2 (5 bases). With 0 bases removed from V and 12 bases from J, the gap between germline ends came to 13 bases. Germline CDR1 reads SGHRS; CDR2 reads YFSETQ. The CDR3 extends over 13 amino acids. The CDR3 loop reads CASSLAPGSSQFF. CDR3 in DNA: TGCGCCAGCAGCTTGGCCCCGGGGAGCTCGCAGTTCTTC.

The table lists this clonotype with a few counts. The chain has TRBV4-1 and TRBJ1-6; the match to TRBD1 covers 7 bases. In germline, CDR1 is MGHRA, CDR2 YSYEKL. V shed 1 base and J 7 bases; nucleotides not matched to a gene: 4. CDR3 length equals 15 residues. The CDR3 region is CASSQADRSNSPLHF. The CDR3 nucleotides are TGCGCCAGCAGCCAAGCGGACAGGTCGAATTCACCCCTCCACTTT.

This clonotype was counted a few times. The chain couples TRBV6-2 or TRBV6-3 to TRBJ2-4, with 8 bases lining up with TRBD2. The CDR3 length is 16 residues. CDR1 MNHEY and CDR2 SVGEGT come from the germline V gene. V shed 6 bases, J shed 0 bases, and the junction held 7 bases outside the gene matches. The CDR3 region has the DNA TGTGCCAGCAGCGGGGGGGGGACAATAGCCAAAAACATTCAGTACTTC. The encoded protein is CASSGGGTIAKNIQYF.

This clonotype was seen at least ten times. The J gene is TRBJ1-3, the V gene TRBV20-1; D is ambiguous. The CDR3 is 14 residues long. Germline-derived CDR1 and CDR2 are DFQATT and SNEGSKA (reference sequence). Trimming took 2 bases from V and 0 from J, leaving 8 bases between them. The CDR3 DNA reads as TGCAGTGCTAGATTGGGTTCCTCTGGAAACACCATATATTTT. It codes for CSARLGSSGNTIYF.

V and J are TRBV27 and TRBJ1-1, with 7 bases identical to TRBD1. Per germline, CDR1 MNHEY and CDR2 SMNVEV (reference sequence). V was pared by 4 bases and J by 1 base, with 6 bases of the junction left unmatched. CDR3 length equals 15 residues. This chain's CDR3 is CASSSTGITNTEAFF. The DNA of the CDR3 is TGTGCCAGCAGTTCGACAGGGATAACGAACACTGAAGCTTTCTTT.

This clonotype has only a few counts. The CDR3 coding sequence is TGTGCCAGCAGTTCCCCCCTGACAGGCCACTACGAGCAGTACGTC. Translated: CASSSPLTGHYEQYV. The V call is TRBV27, the J call TRBJ2-7; tentative D call: TRBD1 (6 bases). Germline CDR1 and CDR2: MNHEY and SMNVEV (reference sequence). There are 15 residues in the CDR3. Trimming stripped 4 bases from V and 3 bases from J, with 16 bases between.

The chain is built from TRBV5-6 and TRBJ1-1, with a weak D call TRBD1 (6 bases). Looked up from germline, CDR1 is SGHDT and CDR2 is YYEEEE. V lost 4 bases and J 1 base, leaving 23 bases between the germline ends. There are 18 residues in the CDR3. The CDR3 sequence is CASSGWGGGLTGNTEAFF. In DNA form, the CDR3 reads TGTGCCAGCAGCGGATGGGGTGGGGGCTTGACAGGGAACACTGAAGCTTTCTTT.

This clonotype was seen many times. CDR3 in DNA: TGCGCCAGCAGCTTGGCCCTTGGACAGGGGGAGGGCTACACCTTC. Translation: CASSLALGQGEGYTF. The J gene is TRBJ1-2, the V gene TRBV5-1, with 10 bases identical to TRBD1. The germline gives CDR1 SGHRS, CDR2 YFSETQ. V shed 0 bases, J shed 8 bases, and the junction held 7 bases outside the gene matches. The CDR3 is 15 residues long.

This clonotype was seen many times. V usage is TRBV12-3 or TRBV12-4 and J usage is TRBJ2-3; 14 bases are a match to TRBD2. The V segment lost 5 bases and the J segment 8 bases; nucleotides outside the gene matches: 6. The length of the CDR3 is 15 residues. The CDR3 DNA sequence: TGTGCCAGCAGTCCGACTAGCGGGGGGGCCGGTACGCAGTATTTT. Amino acids: CASSPTSGGAGTQYF.

The CDR3 reads CASSQSRTGQNYGYTF. The DNA of the CDR3 is TGTGCCAGCAGCCAGAGCCGGACAGGGCAAAACTATGGCTACACCTTC. The rearrangement joins TRBV6-2 or TRBV6-3 to TRBJ1-2; 8 bases are a match to TRBD1. Germline V CDR1 and CDR2: MNHEY, SVGEGT. V shed 6 bases and J 2 bases; nucleotides not matched to a gene: 11. There are 16 residues in the CDR3.

The V gene is TRBV6-1, the J gene TRBJ2-3, with D possibly called TRBD1 or TRBD2 (5 bases each). V dropped 6 bases and J dropped 1 base, with 11 bases sitting between them. Germline assignment: CDR1 MNHNS and CDR2 SASEGT. This CDR3 comprises 14 residues. The CDR3 spells CASSGRDRTDTQYF. In nucleotides, the CDR3 is TGTGCCAGCAGCGGAAGGGACCGCACAGATACGCAGTATTTT.

In this sample, this clonotype turned up a few times. The V gene is TRBV28, the J gene TRBJ2-2; 9 positions agree with TRBD2. J was trimmed by 3 bases and V by 6 bases; bases with no gene match: 8. CDR1 and CDR2 from the germline V gene are MDHEN and SYDVKM. The CDR3 spans 16 residues. CDR3 sequence (DNA): TGTGCCAGCAGCCCTAGCGGGGCCGGGGACACCGGGGAGCTGTTTTTT. Translation gives CASSPSGAGDTGELFF.